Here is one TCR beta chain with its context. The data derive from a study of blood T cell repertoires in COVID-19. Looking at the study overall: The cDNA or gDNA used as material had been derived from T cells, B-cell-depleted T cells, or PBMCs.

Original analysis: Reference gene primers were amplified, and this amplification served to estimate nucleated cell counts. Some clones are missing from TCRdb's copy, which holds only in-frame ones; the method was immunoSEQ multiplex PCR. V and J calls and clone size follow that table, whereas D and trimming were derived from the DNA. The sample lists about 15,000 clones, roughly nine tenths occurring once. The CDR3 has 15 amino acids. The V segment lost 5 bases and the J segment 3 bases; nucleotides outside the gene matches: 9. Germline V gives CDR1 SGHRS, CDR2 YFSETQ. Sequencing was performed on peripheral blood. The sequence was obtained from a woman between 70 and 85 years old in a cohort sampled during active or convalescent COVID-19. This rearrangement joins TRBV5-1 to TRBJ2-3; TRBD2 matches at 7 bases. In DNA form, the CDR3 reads TGCGCCAGCAGGGTTCTGCTAGCGGAGACAGATACGCAGTATTTT. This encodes CASRVLLAETDTQYF.